This entry describes one T cell receptor (beta chain). TCRdb's table, derived via immunoSEQ multiplex PCR, lists solely in-frame clones and lacks some. Of about 660,000 clones in the sample, over 75% were seen once. This CDR3 has 14 amino acids. The source of the sample is a study of shared T cell receptors in the human thymus. Separately, the same data were catalogued under a study of human thymus T cells. That source notes: Obtained as resections during corrective heart surgery, the thymus tissue was then studied.

This sequence was found in a boy in the first two years of life with a congenital heart defect. The V call is TRBV21-1, the J call TRBJ1-3. TRBV21-1 is an annotated pseudogene. Material: thymocytes. CDR3 in amino acids: CASSSTPSENAIYF. The CDR3 DNA sequence: TGTGCCAGCAGCTCTACCCCATCGGAGAACGCCATATATTTT.